The 12 T cell receptor beta chains below were found in one sample sequenced in a study of blood T cell repertoires in COVID-19. Produced via immunoSEQ multiplex PCR; TCRdb's table is partial and in-frame only. The sample has about 260,000 clones, about 87% seen once. The specimen sequenced was PBMCs or T cells enriched from blood (not recorded which). The source of these receptors is a woman aged 40-49 years who had been exposed to COVID-19.

V is TRBV6-2 or TRBV6-3 and J is TRBJ1-5; TRBD1 aligns across 8 bases. The CDR3 is made up of 14 amino acids. V dropped 5 bases and J dropped 4; count of bases not matched to a gene: 4. Germline V gene sequence: CDR1 MNHEY, CDR2 SVGEGT. This chain's CDR3 is CASSKGQENQPQHF. CDR3 sequence (DNA): TGTGCCAGCAGTAAGGGACAGGAGAATCAGCCCCAGCATTTT.

The J gene is TRBJ2-5, the V gene TRBV10-3, with 12 bases matching TRBD2. The germline V gene has CDR1 ENHRY and CDR2 SYGVKD. The CDR3 runs to 15 residues. The ends lost 8 bases at V and 5 bases at J; junction bases unmatched: 9. Here the CDR3 reads CAIGSSGGARETQYF. The CDR3 DNA follows: TGTGCCATCGGGTCTAGCGGGGGGGCCAGGGAGACCCAGTACTTC.

This chain connects TRBV25-1 to TRBJ2-5, with 7 bases identical to TRBD2. This CDR3 has 15 amino acids. In germline, CDR1 is MGHDK, CDR2 SYGVNS. The junction had 10 bases not matched to a gene; V was cut back by 8 bases and J by 1 base. CDR3 loop: CASLKGRESQETQYF. CDR3 nucleotide sequence: TGTGCCAGCTTAAAGGGGCGGGAGTCCCAAGAGACCCAGTACTTC.

Comments on this clone: Distinct nucleotide sequences in the sample also encode this CDR3. V and J are TRBV2 and TRBJ1-5; 9 bases map to TRBD1. J was trimmed by 4 bases and V by 8 bases; bases with no gene match: 3. This CDR3 spans 13 amino acids. Germline-derived CDR1 and CDR2 are SNHLY and FYNNEI. The CDR3 bases are TGTGCCAGCGGAGGGACAGGGAATCAGCCCCAGCATTTT. Its protein product is CASGGTGNQPQHF.

The rearrangement links TRBV18 to TRBJ1-4, with TRBD1 matching over 8 bases. The CDR3 contains 15 residues. Germline values: CDR1 KGHSH, CDR2 LQKENI. V lost 3 bases and J lost 4; bases outside the gene matches: 4. The CDR3 protein is CASSPDRGGNEKLFF. The CDR3 DNA follows: TGTGCCAGCTCACCCGACAGGGGCGGTAATGAAAAACTGTTTTTT.

This chain links TRBV28 with TRBJ1-1; possibly TRBD1 for D (6 bases). Deletions cut 3 bases from V and 4 bases from J, with 15 bases between. The germline CDR1 and CDR2 sequences are MDHEN and SYDVKM. This CDR3 contains 15 residues. The chain's CDR3 is CASSFGKRGTTEAFF. CDR3 DNA: TGTGCCAGCAGTTTTGGGAAGAGGGGGACCACTGAAGCTTTCTTT.

The V call is TRBV19, the J call TRBJ1-2; no definite D call. V shed 0 bases and J shed 6 bases, with 5 bases lying between them. Germline assignment: CDR1 LNHDA and CDR2 SQIVND (reference sequence). The CDR3 covers 12 residues. Here the CDR3 DNA reads TGTGCCAGTAGTATAGATTTCGATGGCTACACCTTC. Its translation is CASSIDFDGYTF.

CDR3 DNA: TGTGCCACCAGCAGAGCCCCGCAAGAGACCCAGTACTTC. Its translation is CATSRAPQETQYF. The genes are TRBV15 and TRBJ2-5; unclear D gene. Germline V gene sequence: CDR1 LNHNV, CDR2 YYDKDF (reference sequence). This CDR3 is built from 13 residues. Deletions cut 1 base from V and 2 bases from J, with 5 bases between.

The J gene is TRBJ1-2, the V gene TRBV3-1 (or the pseudogene TRBV3-2); 8 nucleotides line up with TRBD1. The CDR3 spans 15 residues. The trim removed 4 bases at V and 3 bases at J, leaving 7 bases unmatched. Germline-derived CDR1 and CDR2 are LGHDT and YNNKEL (reference sequence). The DNA for the CDR3 is TGTGCCAGCAGCCCACGACAGGGGACCGACTATGGCTACACCTTC. Amino acid sequence: CASSPRQGTDYGYTF.

This sequence joins TRBV3-1 (or the pseudogene TRBV3-2) and TRBJ1-5, with TRBD1 matching 9 bases. The CDR3 is 14 amino acids. Germline CDR1 reads LGHDT; CDR2 reads YNNKEL (reference sequence). Trimming removed 2 bases from V and 6 bases from J; junction bases left unmatched: 2. The CDR3 nucleotides read TGTGCCAGCAGCCAATCGGACAGGGGTCAGCCCCAGCATTTT. Its protein is CASSQSDRGQPQHF.

The chain uses TRBV5-5 and TRBJ2-1, with 8 nucleotides matching TRBD1. The CDR3 sequence is 15 residues long. Germline V gene sequence: CDR1 SGHKS, CDR2 YYEKEE (reference sequence). V was clipped by 3 bases and J by 6 bases; unmatched bases: 8. The CDR3 DNA reads as TGTGCCAGCAGCTCCGGGACAGGAATCACCAATGAGCAGTTCTTC. Encoded protein: CASSSGTGITNEQFF.

Only one count was recorded for this clone. The chain employs TRBV29-1 and TRBJ1-2; the D is unclear. The CDR3 is made up of 13 amino acids. With 1 base removed from V and 4 bases from J, the gap between germline ends came to 10 bases. Germline V gives CDR1 SQVTM, CDR2 ANQGSEA. The CDR3 DNA sequence: TGCAGCGTTGAAGTGGGCCGTAGCTATGGCTACACCTTC. Translated, it gives CSVEVGRSYGYTF.